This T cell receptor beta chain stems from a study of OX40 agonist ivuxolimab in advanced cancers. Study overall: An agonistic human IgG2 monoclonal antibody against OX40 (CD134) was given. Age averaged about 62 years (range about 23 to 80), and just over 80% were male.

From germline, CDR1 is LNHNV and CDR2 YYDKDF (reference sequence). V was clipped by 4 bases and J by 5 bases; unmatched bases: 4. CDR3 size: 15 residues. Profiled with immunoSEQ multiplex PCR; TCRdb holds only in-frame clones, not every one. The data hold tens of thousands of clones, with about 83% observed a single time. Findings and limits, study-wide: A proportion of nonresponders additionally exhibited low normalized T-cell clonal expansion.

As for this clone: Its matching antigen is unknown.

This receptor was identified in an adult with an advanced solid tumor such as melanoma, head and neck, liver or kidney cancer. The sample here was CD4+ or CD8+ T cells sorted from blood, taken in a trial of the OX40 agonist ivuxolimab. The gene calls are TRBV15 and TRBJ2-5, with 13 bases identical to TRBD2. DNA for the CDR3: TGTGCCACCAGCAAGGGACTAGCGGGACAGGAGACCCAGTACTTC. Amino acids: CATSKGLAGQETQYF.